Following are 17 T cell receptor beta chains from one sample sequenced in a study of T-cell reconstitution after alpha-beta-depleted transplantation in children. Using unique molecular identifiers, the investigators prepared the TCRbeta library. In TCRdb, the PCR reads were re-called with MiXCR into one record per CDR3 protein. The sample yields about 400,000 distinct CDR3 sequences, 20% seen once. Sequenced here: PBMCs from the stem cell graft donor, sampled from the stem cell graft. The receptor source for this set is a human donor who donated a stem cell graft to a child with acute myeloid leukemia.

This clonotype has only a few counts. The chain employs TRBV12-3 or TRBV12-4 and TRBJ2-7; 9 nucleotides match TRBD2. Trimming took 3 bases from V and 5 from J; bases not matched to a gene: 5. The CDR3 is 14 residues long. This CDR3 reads CASSFSGSSNEQYF. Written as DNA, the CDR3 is TGTGCCAGCAGTTTTAGCGGGAGTAGCAACGAGCAGTACTTC.

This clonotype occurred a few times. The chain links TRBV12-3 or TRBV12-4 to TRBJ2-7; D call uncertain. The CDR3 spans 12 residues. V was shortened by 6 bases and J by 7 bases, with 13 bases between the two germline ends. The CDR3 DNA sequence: TGTGCCAGCAGCCCCTCCCGTTCGGAGCAGTACTTC. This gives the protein CASSPSRSEQYF.

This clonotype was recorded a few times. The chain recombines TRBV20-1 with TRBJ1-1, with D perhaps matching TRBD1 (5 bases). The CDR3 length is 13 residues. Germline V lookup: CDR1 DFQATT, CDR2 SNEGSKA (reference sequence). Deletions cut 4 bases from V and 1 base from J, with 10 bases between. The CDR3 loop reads CSAIGTSNTEAFF. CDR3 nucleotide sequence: TGCAGTGCTATCGGGACTTCGAACACTGAAGCTTTCTTT.

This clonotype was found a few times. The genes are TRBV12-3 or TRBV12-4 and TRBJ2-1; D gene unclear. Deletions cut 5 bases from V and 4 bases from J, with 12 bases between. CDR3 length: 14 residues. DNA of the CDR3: TGTGCCAGCAGTCCCGTGGTATCTTACAATGAGCAGTTCTTC. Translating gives CASSPVVSYNEQFF.

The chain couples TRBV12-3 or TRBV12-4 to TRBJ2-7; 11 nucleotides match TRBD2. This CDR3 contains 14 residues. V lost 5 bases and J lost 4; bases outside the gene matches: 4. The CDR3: CASSGLAGRYEQYF. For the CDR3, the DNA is TGTGCCAGCAGTGGACTAGCGGGTCGGTACGAGCAGTACTTC.

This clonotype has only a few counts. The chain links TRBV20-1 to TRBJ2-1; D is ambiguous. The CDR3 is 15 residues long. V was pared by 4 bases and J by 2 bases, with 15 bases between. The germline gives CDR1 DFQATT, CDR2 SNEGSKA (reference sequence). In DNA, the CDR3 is TGCAGTGCTATGGTAACCCAGACCCCCTACAATGAGCAGTTCTTC. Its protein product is CSAMVTQTPYNEQFF.

The DNA for the CDR3 is TGTGCCTGGATATCGGGAGGGGTAGGGGGGGAGCTGTTTTTT. It is translated as CAWISGGVGGELFF. The chain has TRBV30 and TRBJ2-2; 8 positions agree with TRBD2. V dropped 4 bases and J dropped 8; count of bases not matched to a gene: 9. Germline V lookup: CDR1 GTSNPN, CDR2 SVGIG (reference sequence). This CDR3 comprises 14 residues.

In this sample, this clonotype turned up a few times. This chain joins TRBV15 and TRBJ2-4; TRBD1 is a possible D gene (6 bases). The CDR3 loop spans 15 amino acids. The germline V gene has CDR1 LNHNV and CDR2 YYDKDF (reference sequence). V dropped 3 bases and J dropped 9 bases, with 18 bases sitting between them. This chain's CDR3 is CATSRDPRGESIQYF. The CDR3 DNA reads TGTGCCACCAGCAGGGATCCCAGGGGTGAAAGCATTCAGTACTTC.

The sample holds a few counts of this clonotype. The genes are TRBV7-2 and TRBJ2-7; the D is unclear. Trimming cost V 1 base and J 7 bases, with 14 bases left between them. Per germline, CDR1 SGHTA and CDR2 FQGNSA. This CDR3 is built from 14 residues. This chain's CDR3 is CASSLGAGHGEQYF. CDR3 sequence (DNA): TGTGCCAGCAGCTTAGGGGCTGGCCACGGTGAGCAGTACTTC.

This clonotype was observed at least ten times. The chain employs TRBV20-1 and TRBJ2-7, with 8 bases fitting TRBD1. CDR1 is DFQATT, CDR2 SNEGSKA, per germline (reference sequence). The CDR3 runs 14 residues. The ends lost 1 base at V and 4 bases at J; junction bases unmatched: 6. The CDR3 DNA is TGCAGTGCTAGAGCCCCGGACAGGGAGTACGAGCAGTACTTC. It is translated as CSARAPDREYEQYF.

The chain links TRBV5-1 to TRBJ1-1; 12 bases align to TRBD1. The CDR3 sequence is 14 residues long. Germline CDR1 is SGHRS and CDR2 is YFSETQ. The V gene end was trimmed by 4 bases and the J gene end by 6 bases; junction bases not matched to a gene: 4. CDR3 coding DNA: TGCGCCAGCAGCCTTGGGGACAGGGGGCCTGAAGCTTTCTTT. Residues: CASSLGDRGPEAFF.

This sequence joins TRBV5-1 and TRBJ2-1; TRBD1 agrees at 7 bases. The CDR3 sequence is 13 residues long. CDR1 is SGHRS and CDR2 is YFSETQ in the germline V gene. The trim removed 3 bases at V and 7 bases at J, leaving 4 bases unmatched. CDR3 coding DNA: TGCGCCAGCAGCTCTACACAGGGGAATGAGCAGTTCTTC. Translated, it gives CASSSTQGNEQFF. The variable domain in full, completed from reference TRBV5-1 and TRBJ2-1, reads KAGVTQTPRYLIKTRGQQVTLSCSPISGHRSVSWYQQTPGQGLQFLFEYFSETQRNKGNFPGRFSGRQFSNSRSEMNVSTLELGDSALYLCASSSTQGNEQFFGPGTRLTVL.

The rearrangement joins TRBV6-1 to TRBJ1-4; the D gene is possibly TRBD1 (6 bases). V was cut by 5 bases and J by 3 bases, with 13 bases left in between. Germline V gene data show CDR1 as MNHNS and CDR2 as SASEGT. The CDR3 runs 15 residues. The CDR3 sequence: CASSSRGAPNEKLFF. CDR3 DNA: TGTGCCAGCAGTAGTAGGGGGGCGCCTAATGAAAAACTGTTTTTT.

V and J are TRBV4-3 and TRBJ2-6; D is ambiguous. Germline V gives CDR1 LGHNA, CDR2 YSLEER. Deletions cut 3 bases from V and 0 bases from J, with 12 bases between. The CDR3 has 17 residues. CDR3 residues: CASSHTAGNSGANVLTF. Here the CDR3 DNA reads TGCGCCAGCAGCCATACGGCCGGTAACTCTGGGGCCAACGTCCTGACTTTC.

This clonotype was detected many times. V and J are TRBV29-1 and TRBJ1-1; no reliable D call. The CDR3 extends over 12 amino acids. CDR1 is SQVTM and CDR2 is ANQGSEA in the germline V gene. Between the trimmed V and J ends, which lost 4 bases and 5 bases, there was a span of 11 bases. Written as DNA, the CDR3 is TGCAGCGTTGTAGGCCGAGGGACTGAAGCTTTCTTT. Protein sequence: CSVVGRGTEAFF.

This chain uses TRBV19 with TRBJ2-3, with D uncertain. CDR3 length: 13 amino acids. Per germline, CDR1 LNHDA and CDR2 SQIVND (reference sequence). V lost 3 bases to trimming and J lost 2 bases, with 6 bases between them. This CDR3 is CASSILPTDTQYF. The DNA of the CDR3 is TGTGCCAGTAGTATTTTACCCACAGATACGCAGTATTTT.

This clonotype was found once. The CDR3 nucleotides read TGTGCCAGCAGTGAACGAGCGGGAGGGGTAGGCGAGCAGTACTTC. This codes for CASSERAGGVGEQYF. This chain connects TRBV28 to TRBJ2-7, with 10 bases aligning to TRBD2. CDR1 is MDHEN, CDR2 SYDVKM, per germline. V shed 5 bases and J 6 bases; nucleotides not matched to a gene: 10. CDR3 length: 15 amino acids.